Listed below are T cell receptor beta chains from one sample, sequenced in a study of identical twins. TCRdb reprocessed the 5' RACE reads via MiXCR and lists one record per CDR3 protein. Of some 330,000 distinct CDR3 sequences in the sample, about 9% were seen once. Specimen: naive T cells sorted from blood. The receptors come from a woman in her forties or fifties in good health. Both conserved end residues are part of each CDR3. Each record gives: CDR3 protein, CDR3 DNA, D gene, J gene, clone size, V gene. A D gene is named only where the DNA matches it firmly. Some rows mark clone size as missing; the rest say once, few, many or name a class of expanded clone.

CDR3aa: CATSALADPYNEQFF; CDR3nt: TGTGCCACCAGTGCGCTAGCGGACCCCTACAATGAGCAGTTCTTC; d_gene: TRBD2; j_gene: TRBJ2-1; abundance: many; v_gene: TRBV24-1
CDR3aa: CASSDPTASDGYTF; CDR3nt: TGCGCCAGCAGTGACCCGACAGCCTCGGATGGCTACACCTTC; d_gene: NA; j_gene: TRBJ1-2; abundance: many; v_gene: TRBV10-1
CDR3aa: CATAGGKAGELFF; CDR3nt: TGTGCCACCGCAGGGGGGAAAGCCGGGGAGCTGTTTTTT; d_gene: NA; j_gene: TRBJ2-2; abundance: many; v_gene: TRBV12-3/TRBV12-4
CDR3aa: CAVAFTDTQYF; CDR3nt: TGTGCCGTCGCATTCACAGATACGCAGTATTTT; d_gene: NA; j_gene: TRBJ2-3; abundance: NA; v_gene: TRBV10-3
CDR3aa: CASSRSRTDRDTQYF; CDR3nt: TGTGCCAGCAGCCGATCCCGGACGGATCGGGATACGCAGTATTTT; d_gene: NA; j_gene: TRBJ2-3; abundance: many; v_gene: TRBV12-3/TRBV12-4
CDR3aa: CASSVGNSGDYEQYF; CDR3nt: TGTGCCAGCAGCGTAGGAAACAGCGGAGACTACGAGCAGTACTTC; d_gene: NA; j_gene: TRBJ2-7; abundance: many; v_gene: TRBV9
CDR3aa: CASSIDPALYNEQFF; CDR3nt: TGTGCCAGTAGTATAGACCCGGCCCTCTACAATGAGCAGTTCTTC; d_gene: NA; j_gene: TRBJ2-1; abundance: many; v_gene: TRBV19
CDR3aa: CSARATIGGYNEQFF; CDR3nt: TGCAGTGCTAGAGCAACTATCGGGGGCTACAATGAGCAGTTCTTC; d_gene: NA; j_gene: TRBJ2-1; abundance: NA; v_gene: TRBV20-1
CDR3aa: CSVEGEASGPLFTQYF; CDR3nt: TGCAGCGTTGAAGGAGAGGCTAGCGGTCCCCTTTTTACGCAGTATTTT; d_gene: TRBD2; j_gene: TRBJ2-3; abundance: many; v_gene: TRBV29-1
CDR3aa: CASSLGSGGLEQYF; CDR3nt: TGTGCCAGCAGTTTGGGCAGTGGGGGGCTCGAGCAGTACTTC; d_gene: NA; j_gene: TRBJ2-7; abundance: NA; v_gene: TRBV12-3/TRBV12-4
CDR3aa: CSAPPSGRWTGELFF; CDR3nt: TGCAGTGCTCCCCCCAGCGGGAGGTGGACCGGGGAGCTGTTTTTT; d_gene: TRBD2; j_gene: TRBJ2-2; abundance: many; v_gene: TRBV20-1
CDR3aa: CATSGGTEQYF; CDR3nt: TGTGCCACCAGCGGAGGGACCGAGCAGTACTTC; d_gene: NA; j_gene: TRBJ2-7; abundance: few; v_gene: TRBV15
CDR3aa: CASSLVNKPQETQYF; CDR3nt: TGCGCCAGCAGCTTGGTTAACAAACCTCAAGAGACCCAGTACTTC; d_gene: NA; j_gene: TRBJ2-5; abundance: many; v_gene: TRBV5-1
CDR3aa: CASSVDGSTYEQYF; CDR3nt: TGTGCCAGCAGCGTAGATGGGAGTACCTACGAGCAGTACTTC; d_gene: NA; j_gene: TRBJ2-7; abundance: many; v_gene: TRBV9
CDR3aa: CSVEASGRAGGTDTQYF; CDR3nt: TGCAGCGTTGAAGCTAGCGGGAGGGCCGGGGGGACAGATACGCAGTATTTT; d_gene: TRBD2; j_gene: TRBJ2-3; abundance: many; v_gene: TRBV29-1
CDR3aa: CASSHVADQYF; CDR3nt: TGTGCCAGCAGCCACGTTGCAGACCAGTACTTC; d_gene: NA; j_gene: TRBJ2-5; abundance: many; v_gene: TRBV3-1
CDR3aa: CSARASRNTDTQYF; CDR3nt: TGCAGTGCTAGGGCCTCGCGGAACACAGATACGCAGTATTTT; d_gene: NA; j_gene: TRBJ2-3; abundance: NA; v_gene: TRBV20-1
CDR3aa: CASIGVRNTEAFF; CDR3nt: TGTGCCAGCATTGGGGTGAGGAACACTGAAGCTTTCTTT; d_gene: NA; j_gene: TRBJ1-1; abundance: few; v_gene: TRBV25-1
CDR3aa: CASSLVDRNEQFF; CDR3nt: TGTGCCAGCAGCTTAGTGGATCGCAATGAGCAGTTCTTC; d_gene: NA; j_gene: TRBJ2-1; abundance: many; v_gene: TRBV7-9
CDR3aa: CASSLDGYGYTF; CDR3nt: TGTGCCAGCAGTTTAGACGGCTATGGCTACACCTTC; d_gene: NA; j_gene: TRBJ1-2; abundance: many; v_gene: TRBV12-3/TRBV12-4
CDR3aa: CASSLSLGAETQYF; CDR3nt: TGTGCCAGCAGTTTATCGTTGGGCGCGGAGACCCAGTACTTC; d_gene: NA; j_gene: TRBJ2-5; abundance: many; v_gene: TRBV27
CDR3aa: CSARAGDGYTF; CDR3nt: TGCAGTGCTAGGGCTGGGGATGGCTACACCTTC; d_gene: NA; j_gene: TRBJ1-2; abundance: NA; v_gene: TRBV20-1